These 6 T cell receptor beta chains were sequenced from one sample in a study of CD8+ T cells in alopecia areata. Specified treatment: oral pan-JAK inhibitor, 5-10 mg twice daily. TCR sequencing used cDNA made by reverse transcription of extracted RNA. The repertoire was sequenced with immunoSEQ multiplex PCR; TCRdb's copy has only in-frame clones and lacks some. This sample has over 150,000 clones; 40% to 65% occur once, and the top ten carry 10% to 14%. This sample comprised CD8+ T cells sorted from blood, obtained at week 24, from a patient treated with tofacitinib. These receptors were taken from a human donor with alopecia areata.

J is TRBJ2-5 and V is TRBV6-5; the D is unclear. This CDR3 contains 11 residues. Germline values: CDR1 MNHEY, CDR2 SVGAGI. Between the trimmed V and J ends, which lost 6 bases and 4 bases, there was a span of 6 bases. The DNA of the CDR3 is TGTGCCAGCAGCTTTGGAGAGACCCAGTACTTC. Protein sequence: CASSFGETQYF.

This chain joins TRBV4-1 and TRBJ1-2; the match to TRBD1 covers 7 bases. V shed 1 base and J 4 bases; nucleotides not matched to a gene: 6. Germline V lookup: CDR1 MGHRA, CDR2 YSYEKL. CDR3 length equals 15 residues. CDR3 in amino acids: CASSQGLWDSYGYTF. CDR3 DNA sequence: TGCGCCAGCAGCCAAGGGTTGTGGGACAGCTATGGCTACACCTTC.

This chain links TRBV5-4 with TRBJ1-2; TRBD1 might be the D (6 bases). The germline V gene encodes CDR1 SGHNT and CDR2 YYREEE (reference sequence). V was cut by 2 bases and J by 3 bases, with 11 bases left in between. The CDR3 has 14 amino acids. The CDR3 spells CASSLGGADYGYTF. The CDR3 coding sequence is TGTGCCAGCAGCTTAGGGGGGGCAGACTATGGCTACACCTTC.

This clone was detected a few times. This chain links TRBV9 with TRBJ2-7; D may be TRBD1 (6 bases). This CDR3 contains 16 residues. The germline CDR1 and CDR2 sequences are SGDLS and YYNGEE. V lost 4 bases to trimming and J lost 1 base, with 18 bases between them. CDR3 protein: CASSPRDISRSYEQYF. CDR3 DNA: TGTGCCAGCAGCCCCCGGGACATTTCGAGGTCCTACGAGCAGTACTTC.

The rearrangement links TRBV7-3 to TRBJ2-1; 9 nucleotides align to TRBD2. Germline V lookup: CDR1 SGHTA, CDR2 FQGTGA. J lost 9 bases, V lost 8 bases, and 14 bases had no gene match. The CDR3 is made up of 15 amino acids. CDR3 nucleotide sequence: TGTGCCAGCCACAAAAGCGGGGGGCCCCTTGGTGAGCAGTTCTTC. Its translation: CASHKSGGPLGEQFF.

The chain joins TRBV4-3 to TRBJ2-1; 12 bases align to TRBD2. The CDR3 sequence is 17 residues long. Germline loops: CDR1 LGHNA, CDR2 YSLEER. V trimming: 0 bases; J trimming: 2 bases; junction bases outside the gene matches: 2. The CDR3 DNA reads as TGCGCCAGCAGCCAAGATTCTAGCGGGGGGGCCTACAATGAGCAGTTCTTC. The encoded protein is CASSQDSSGGAYNEQFF.